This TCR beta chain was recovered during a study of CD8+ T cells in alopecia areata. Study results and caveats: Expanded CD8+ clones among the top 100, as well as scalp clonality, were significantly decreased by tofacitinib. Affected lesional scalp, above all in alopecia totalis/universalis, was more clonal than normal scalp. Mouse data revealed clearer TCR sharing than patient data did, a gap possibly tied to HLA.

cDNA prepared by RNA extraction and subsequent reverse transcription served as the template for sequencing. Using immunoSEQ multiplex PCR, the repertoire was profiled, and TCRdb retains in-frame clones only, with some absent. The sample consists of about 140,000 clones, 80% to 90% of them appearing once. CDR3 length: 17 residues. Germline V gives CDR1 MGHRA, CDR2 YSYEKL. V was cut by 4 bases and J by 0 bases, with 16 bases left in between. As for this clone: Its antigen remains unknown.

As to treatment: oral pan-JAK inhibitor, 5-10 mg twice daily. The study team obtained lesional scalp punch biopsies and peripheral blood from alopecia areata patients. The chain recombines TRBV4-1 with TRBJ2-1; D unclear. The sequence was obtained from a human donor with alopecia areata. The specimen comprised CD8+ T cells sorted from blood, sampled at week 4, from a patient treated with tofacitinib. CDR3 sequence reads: CASSPLAEGPSYNEQFF. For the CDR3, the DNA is TGCGCCAGCAGCCCCTTGGCCGAAGGACCCTCCTACAATGAGCAGTTCTTC.